This TCR beta chain was sequenced in a study of early T cells in non-severe SARS-CoV-2 infection. Study overall: Unsorted whole blood bulk RNA was sequenced, with unpaired chains.

MiXCR, run by TCRdb on the 5' RACE reads, gives a single entry per CDR3 protein. The table shows 90,000 to 130,000 distinct CDR3 sequences, with around an eighth occurring only once. In this sample, this clonotype turned up many times. The clonotype originates from an adult who was a healthcare worker with PCR-confirmed SARS-CoV-2 infection or an uninfected control (not recorded which). What was sequenced was whole blood.

The CDR3 sequence: CASSLDRDRKYF. CDR3 DNA: TGTGCCAGCAGCTTGGACAGGGACCGCAAGTACTTC. The chain recombines TRBV5-4 with TRBJ2-7; maybe TRBD1 (6 bases). The germline V gene has CDR1 SGHNT and CDR2 YYREEE (reference sequence). Trimming took 0 bases from V and 11 from J, leaving 12 bases between them. This CDR3 region has 12 residues.